Shown below are 23 T cell receptor beta chains from a single sample sequenced in a study of cytomegalovirus exposure and HLA in healthy donors (dated by TCRdb to about 2017). The library was made by the immunoSEQ multiplex PCR assay. A mixture of 60 forward primers for TCR Vbeta segments and 13 reverse primers for TCR Jbeta segments was used in the multiplex PCR. TCRdb retrieved this table from immuneACCESS and kept in-frame rearrangements only. Not all clones are present; in checked studies, unresolved V genes account for under half, and no reason is known for the remainder. Present in this sample are over 75,000 clones, around 80% of which were seen just once. Together, the top ten hold about 0.79% of the sample. Specimen: PBMCs. All receptors come from a woman aged 55 to 70 in good health and CMV-seronegative.

This chain joins TRBV28 and TRBJ1-1, with a possible D match to TRBD1 (6 bases). Germline V lookup: CDR1 MDHEN, CDR2 SYDVKM. This CDR3 region has 14 residues. V was pared by 6 bases and J by 0 bases, with 11 bases between. As DNA, the CDR3 is TGTGCCAGCAGAGCCGACAGGCTGAACACTGAAGCTTTCTTT. Its translation: CASRADRLNTEAFF.

The rearrangement links TRBV9 to TRBJ2-1; 7 nucleotides align to TRBD1. V dropped 2 bases and J dropped 3; count of bases not matched to a gene: 14. Per germline, CDR1 SGDLS and CDR2 YYNGEE. There are 18 residues in the CDR3. CDR3 bases: TGTGCCAGCAGCGTCGGGACAGTTCCCTCTTCCTTCTACAATGAGCAGTTCTTC. Translation: CASSVGTVPSSFYNEQFF. The full variable domain, rest sourced from reference TRBV9 and TRBJ2-1, is DSGVTQTPKHLITATGQRVTLRCSPRSGDLSVYWYQQSLDQGLQFLIQYYNGEERAKGNILERFSAQQFPDLHSELNLSSLELGDSALYFCASSVGTVPSSFYNEQFFGPGTRLTVL.

The chain joins TRBV6-5 to TRBJ2-1; D is unresolved. The CDR3 is 11 amino acids. V was shortened by 7 bases and J by 10 bases, with 11 bases between the two germline ends. CDR1 is MNHEY, CDR2 SVGAGI, per germline. The CDR3 sequence: CASKAYGEQFF. CDR3 DNA: TGTGCCAGCAAAGCATACGGGGAGCAGTTCTTC.

As for this clone: This specimen includes other DNA sequences encoding the same CDR3. This chain joins TRBV19 and TRBJ1-5, with TRBD1 identical over 11 bases. The CDR3 is 14 amino acids. V lost 5 bases and J lost 4; bases outside the gene matches: 1. Germline lookup yields CDR1 LNHDA and CDR2 SQIVND (reference sequence). CDR3 loop: CASSGTGGNQPQHF. The CDR3 DNA sequence: TGTGCCAGTAGTGGGACAGGGGGGAATCAGCCCCAGCATTTT.

The rearrangement links TRBV7-9 to TRBJ1-1; no clear D gene. Trimming shortened V by 4 bases and J by 11 bases, and 14 bases separated the two germline ends. CDR1 and CDR2 (germline): SEHNR, FQNEAQ (reference sequence). The CDR3 spans 12 residues. CDR3 nucleotide sequence: TGTGCCAGCAGCTGGCGGGGTGGACGGGCTTTCTTT. As protein: CASSWRGGRAFF.

The CDR3 DNA follows: TGTGCCATCAGCGGTGGGACAGGGTCCCACGAGCAGTACTTC. It encodes CAISGGTGSHEQYF. V and J are TRBV10-3 and TRBJ2-7, with 9 bases matching TRBD1. Trimming at V came to 6 bases and at J to 5 bases, leaving 8 bases not matched to a gene. Germline CDR1 reads ENHRY; CDR2 reads SYGVKD. The CDR3 totals 14 residues.

The chain recombines TRBV9 with TRBJ2-7; D is perhaps TRBD2 (7 bases). Germline V CDR1 and CDR2: SGDLS, YYNGEE. This CDR3 region has 14 residues. Deletions cut 0 bases from V and 6 bases from J, with 13 bases between. The CDR3 DNA reads TGTGCCAGCAGCGTAGACGGGGGGCGCGCCGAGCAGTACTTC. Its protein is CASSVDGGRAEQYF.

This sequence joins TRBV7-9 and TRBJ2-2, with 9 bases identical to TRBD1. The V gene's germline CDR1 is SEHNR and CDR2 FQNEAQ (reference sequence). V gave up 4 bases and J gave up 3 bases; unmatched junction bases: 9. The CDR3 sequence is 17 residues long. The CDR3 region is CASSSLTGTGYTGELFF. CDR3 sequence (DNA): TGTGCCAGCAGCTCCCTCACCGGGACAGGGTACACCGGGGAGCTGTTTTTT.

The chain combines TRBV30 with TRBJ2-1, with D possibly being TRBD2 (5 bases). Germline V CDR1 and CDR2: GTSNPN, SVGIG (reference sequence). The CDR3 has 11 amino acids. Trimming left V 5 bases short and J 8 bases short, with 10 bases between. The CDR3 bases are TGTGCCTGGGGGAGTACAGATGAGCAGTTCTTC. This sequence encodes CAWGSTDEQFF.

V gene TRBV7-2 combines with J gene TRBJ2-5, with D unclear. This CDR3 region has 15 residues. Germline assignment: CDR1 SGHTA and CDR2 FQGNSA. Trimming shortened V by 1 base and J by 5 bases, and 14 bases separated the two germline ends. The CDR3 sequence: CASSLVVAGMETQYF. The CDR3 nucleotides read TGTGCCAGCAGCTTAGTGGTAGCCGGAATGGAGACCCAGTACTTC.

The chain joins TRBV7-8 to TRBJ2-7; D ambiguous. From germline, CDR1 is SGHVS and CDR2 FQNEAQ. V shed 1 base and J shed 0 bases, with 7 bases lying between them. CDR3 length: 14 amino acids. CDR3 residues: CASSLGLGSYEQYF. CDR3 nucleotides: TGTGCCAGCAGCTTAGGACTGGGCTCCTACGAGCAGTACTTC.

V usage is TRBV2 and J usage is TRBJ1-4, with D maybe TRBD1 (6 bases). In germline, CDR1 is SNHLY, CDR2 FYNNEI. The germline V and J ends were trimmed by 8 bases and 10 bases, with 20 bases remaining between them. The CDR3 sequence is 14 residues long. CDR3 amino acids: CASRRDGKGGKLFF. The DNA for the CDR3 is TGTGCCAGCCGCAGGGACGGAAAAGGGGGAAAACTGTTTTTT.

This chain joins TRBV6-1 and TRBJ2-7; 7 bases are shared with TRBD2. The CDR3 length is 14 residues. The germline V gene has CDR1 MNHNS and CDR2 SASEGT. V shed 4 bases, J shed 2 bases, and the junction held 5 bases outside the gene matches. The CDR3 spells CASSALAGAYEQYF. For the CDR3, the DNA is TGTGCCAGCAGTGCCCTGGCGGGAGCCTACGAGCAGTACTTC.

The DNA of the CDR3 is TGTGCCAGCAGTTCCCCCCCCTCCGGGGCAGATACGCAGTATTTT. Translating gives CASSSPPSGADTQYF. The V and J genes are TRBV6-1 and TRBJ2-3, with a possible D match to TRBD2 (5 bases). Deletions cut 5 bases from V and 4 bases from J, with 16 bases between. From germline, CDR1 is MNHNS and CDR2 SASEGT. This CDR3 is 15 amino acids long.

The chain is built from TRBV27 and TRBJ2-7, with D perhaps TRBD2 (6 bases). Between the trimmed V and J ends, which lost 4 bases and 3 bases, there was a span of 10 bases. This CDR3 is built from 13 residues. CDR1 is MNHEY, CDR2 SMNVEV, per germline (reference sequence). CDR3: CASSSGLVYEQYF. Here the CDR3 DNA reads TGTGCCAGCAGTTCGGGACTCGTCTACGAGCAGTACTTC.

The J gene is TRBJ1-2, the V gene TRBV7-2, with D unresolved. V was trimmed by 1 base and J by 1 base, leaving 7 bases between them. CDR1 and CDR2 from the germline V gene are SGHTA and FQGNSA. The CDR3 sequence is 14 residues long. CDR3 sequence: CASSLDLVNYGYTF. The CDR3 coding sequence is TGTGCCAGCAGCTTAGACCTAGTTAACTATGGCTACACCTTC.

This clone turned up a few times. V gene TRBV5-6 combines with J gene TRBJ2-7; maybe TRBD2 (5 bases). Per germline, CDR1 SGHDT and CDR2 YYEEEE. This CDR3 has 15 residues. The V end lost 2 bases, the J end lost 1 base, and 13 bases lay between the germline ends. DNA for the CDR3: TGTGCCAGCAGCTTCCGGGGTTACGCATCCTACGAGCAGTACTTC. It codes for CASSFRGYASYEQYF.

The gene calls are TRBV10-1 and TRBJ2-7; perhaps TRBD2 as D (6 bases). The V end was cut by 4 bases, the J end by 1 base, with 14 bases between. Germline lookup yields CDR1 WNHNN and CDR2 SYGVQD (reference sequence). The CDR3 runs 15 residues. CDR3 nucleotides: TGCGCCAGCAGTGCTATGCGGGACGGGTCCTACGAGCAGTACTTC. Translation gives CASSAMRDGSYEQYF.

The chain is built from TRBV7-8 and TRBJ2-3; the match to TRBD2 covers 10 bases. The ends lost 2 bases at V and 4 bases at J; junction bases unmatched: 3. The length of the CDR3 is 15 residues. Germline CDR1 reads SGHVS; CDR2 reads FQNEAQ. CDR3 sequence: CASSLSSGRADTQYF. Written as DNA, the CDR3 is TGTGCCAGCAGCTTAAGCAGCGGGAGGGCAGATACGCAGTATTTT.

The chain employs TRBV5-1 and TRBJ2-5, with D unresolved. V dropped 1 base and J dropped 0 bases, with 7 bases sitting between them. Looked up from germline, CDR1 is SGHRS and CDR2 is YFSETQ. The CDR3 is 14 residues long. CDR3 region: CASSLSGDQETQYF. The CDR3 DNA is TGCGCCAGCAGCTTGTCAGGTGACCAAGAGACCCAGTACTTC.

The chain combines TRBV28 with TRBJ2-7, with 12 bases lining up with TRBD2. CDR3 length: 14 residues. Germline-derived CDR1 and CDR2 are MDHEN and SYDVKM. Germline trimming cut 8 bases from V and 7 bases from J; bases unmatched to any gene: 9. For the CDR3, the DNA is TGTGCCAGCTATTCTAGCGGGAGGGAGAGAGAGCAGTACTTC. This codes for CASYSSGREREQYF.

This sequence joins TRBV5-6 and TRBJ1-5; weak D call: TRBD1 (6 bases). The CDR3 length is 14 residues. V lost 4 bases to trimming and J lost 4 bases, with 12 bases between them. Germline V gene data show CDR1 as SGHDT and CDR2 as YYEEEE. DNA for the CDR3: TGTGCCAGCAGCCGGGGGGGGACAAATCAGCCCCAGCATTTT. This translates into CASSRGGTNQPQHF. Full variable domain (outside the CDR3, taken from reference TRBV5-6 and TRBJ1-5): DAGVTQSPTHLIKTRGQQVTLRCSPKSGHDTVSWYQQALGQGPQFIFQYYEEEERQRGNFPDRFSGHQFPNYSSELNVNALLLGDSALYLCASSRGGTNQPQHFGDGTRLSIL.

The chain carries TRBV4-1 and TRBJ2-1; no clear D. Germline assignment: CDR1 MGHRA and CDR2 YSYEKL. The CDR3 consists of 14 residues. The V end lost 4 bases, the J end lost 0 bases, and 7 bases lay between the germline ends. The CDR3 protein is CASSPVPSYNEQFF. The CDR3 bases are TGCGCCAGCAGCCCGGTCCCCTCCTACAATGAGCAGTTCTTC.